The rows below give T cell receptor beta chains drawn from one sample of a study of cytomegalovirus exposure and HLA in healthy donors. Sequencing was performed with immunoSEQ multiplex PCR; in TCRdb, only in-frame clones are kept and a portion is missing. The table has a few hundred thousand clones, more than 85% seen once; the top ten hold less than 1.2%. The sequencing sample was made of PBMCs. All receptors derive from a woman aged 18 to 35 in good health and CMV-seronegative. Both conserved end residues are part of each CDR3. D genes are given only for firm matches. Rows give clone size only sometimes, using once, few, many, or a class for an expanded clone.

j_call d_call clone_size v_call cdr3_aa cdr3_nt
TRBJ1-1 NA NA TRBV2 CAIIKREGVSEAFF TGTGCCATTATTAAGAGGGAGGGTGTTTCTGAAGCTTTCTTT
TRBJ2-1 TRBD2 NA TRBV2 CASSEGRLAGTNEQFF TGTGCCAGCAGTGAGGGTCGACTAGCGGGGACAAATGAGCAGTTCTTC
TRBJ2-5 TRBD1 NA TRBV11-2 CASSTGTGFTETQYF TGTGCCAGCTCAACCGGGACAGGGTTTACGGAGACCCAGTACTTC
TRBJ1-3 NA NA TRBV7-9 CASSPLTAFGNTIYF TGTGCCAGCAGCCCCCTAACCGCGTTTGGAAACACCATATATTTT
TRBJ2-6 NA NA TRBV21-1 CASSKRVGGQGLPGANVLTF TGTGCCAGCAGCAAAAGGGTTGGGGGACAGGGGCTCCCCGGGGCCAACGTCCTGACTTTC
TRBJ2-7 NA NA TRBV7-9 CSSSIFLHEQYF TGTTCCAGCAGCATTTTCCTTCACGAGCAGTACTTC
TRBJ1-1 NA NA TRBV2 CASSEEQGFRAEAFF TGTGCCAGCAGTGAAGAACAGGGCTTCAGGGCTGAAGCTTTCTTT
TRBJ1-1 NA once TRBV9 CASSPRLGEAFF TGTGCCAGCAGCCCGCGACTTGGCGAAGCTTTCTTT
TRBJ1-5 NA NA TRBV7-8 CASSPKGKTGNQPQHF TGTGCCAGCAGCCCCAAGGGGAAGACCGGCAATCAGCCCCAGCATTTT
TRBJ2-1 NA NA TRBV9 CASSPPGGRSYNEQFF TGTGCCAGCAGCCCCCCCGGGGGGCGCTCCTACAATGAGCAGTTCTTC
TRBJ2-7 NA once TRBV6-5 CASSYSTSNEQYF TGTGCCAGCAGTTACTCAACTAGCAACGAGCAGTACTTC
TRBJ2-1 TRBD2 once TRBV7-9 CASSLRGEAYNEQFF TGTGCCAGCAGCTTACGGGGGGAGGCCTACAATGAGCAGTTCTTC
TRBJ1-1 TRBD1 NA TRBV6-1 CATKIGQGWNTEAFF TGTGCCACCAAGATCGGACAGGGGTGGAACACTGAAGCTTTCTTT
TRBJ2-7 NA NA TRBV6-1 CASSERTGIYEQYF TGTGCCAGCAGTGAACGGACGGGGATCTACGAGCAGTACTTC
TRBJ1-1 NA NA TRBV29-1 CSVGGGGGGEAFF TGCAGCGTTGGAGGGGGGGGCGGGGGTGAAGCTTTCTTT
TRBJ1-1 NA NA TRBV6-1 CASSAEGRTEAFF TGTGCCAGCAGTGCGGAGGGTCGTACTGAAGCTTTCTTT
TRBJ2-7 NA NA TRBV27 CASSMGQGLFEQYF TGTGCCAGCAGCATGGGGCAGGGGTTGTTCGAGCAGTACTTC
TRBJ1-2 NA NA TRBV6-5 CASSYSARWTTTF TGTGCCAGCAGTTACTCGGCACGGTGGACAACGACCTTC
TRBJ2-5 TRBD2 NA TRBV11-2 CASSLVTSGETQYF TGTGCCAGCAGCTTAGTAACTAGCGGAGAGACCCAGTACTTC
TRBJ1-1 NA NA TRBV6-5 CASSYSSENTEAFF TGTGCCAGCAGTTACTCTAGCGAGAACACTGAAGCTTTCTTT
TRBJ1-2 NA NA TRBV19 CASTRDRTYGYTF TGTGCCAGTACCCGTGACAGAACCTATGGCTACACCTTC
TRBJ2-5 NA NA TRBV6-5 CASSYSERPQETQYF TGTGCCAGCAGTTACTCCGAGCGGCCGCAAGAGACCCAGTACTTC
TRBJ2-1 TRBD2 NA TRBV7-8 CASSPTLAGSYNEQFF TGTGCCAGCAGCCCGACTCTAGCGGGCTCCTACAATGAGCAGTTCTTC
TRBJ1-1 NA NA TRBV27 CASSLGSQGNTEAFF TGTGCCAGCAGTTTAGGCTCACAGGGGAACACTGAAGCTTTCTTT
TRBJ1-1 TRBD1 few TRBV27 CASSWDREGTEAFF TGTGCCAGCAGTTGGGACAGGGAAGGAACTGAAGCTTTCTTT
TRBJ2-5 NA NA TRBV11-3 CASSQLPRGRYF TGTGCCAGCAGCCAGCTCCCCCGCGGCCGGTACTTC
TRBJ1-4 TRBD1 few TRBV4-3 CASSQERDRGRANEKLFF TGCGCCAGCAGCCAAGAACGTGACAGGGGGCGGGCTAATGAAAAACTGTTTTTT
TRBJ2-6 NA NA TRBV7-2 CASSPWEGGSGANVLTF TGTGCCAGCAGCCCTTGGGAGGGGGGCTCTGGGGCCAACGTCCTGACTTTC
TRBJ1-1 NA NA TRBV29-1 CSVTPGIVQMNTEAFF TGCAGCGTGACACCCGGCATTGTTCAGATGAACACTGAAGCTTTCTTT